Following are 26 T cell receptor beta chains from one sample sequenced in a study of post-analysis software for immune sequencing data. Study-level points and caveats: Controls had lower frequencies than patients of four or five TRBV segments, which included TRBV5-6, TRBV5-1 and TRBV20-1.

TCR beta cDNA libraries included unique molecular identifiers. Each CDR3 protein gets one entry after TCRdb re-called the PCR reads with MiXCR. The sample shows about 770,000 distinct CDR3 sequences, around 45% of them seen only once. These receptors' antigens are unknown. The material sequenced was blood. All receptors come from a girl aged 10 to 17 with multiple sclerosis.

The V and J genes are TRBV5-1 and TRBJ2-7; tentative D call: TRBD1 (6 bases). The CDR3 length is 17 residues. Looked up from germline, CDR1 is SGHRS and CDR2 is YFSETQ. V was trimmed by 4 bases and J by 3 bases, leaving 23 bases between them. Here the CDR3 DNA reads TGCGCCAGCAGCAAGGGGTCCTCGGGACACGGAATCTACGAGCAGTACTTC. It translates to CASSKGSSGHGIYEQYF.

The chain joins TRBV12-3 or TRBV12-4 to TRBJ1-2; 9 bases are shared with TRBD1. The junction had 18 bases not matched to a gene; V was cut back by 5 bases and J by 8 bases. The CDR3 covers 17 residues. The CDR3 protein is CASSPDRGAIQGAGYTF. The CDR3, as DNA: TGTGCCAGCAGTCCCGACAGGGGGGCGATCCAAGGGGCCGGCTACACCTTC.

This clonotype came up a few times. The J gene is TRBJ1-5, the V gene TRBV20-1; D is unclear. CDR1 DFQATT and CDR2 SNEGSKA come from the germline V gene (reference sequence). The CDR3 runs 13 residues. Trimming pared 0 bases from V and 3 bases from J, leaving 6 bases between. The CDR3 loop reads CSAREGTNQPQHF. CDR3 bases: TGCAGTGCTAGAGAGGGAACCAATCAGCCCCAGCATTTT.

The chain recombines TRBV4-1 with TRBJ2-3; either TRBD1 or TRBD2 may supply D (6 bases each). Germline CDR1 and CDR2: MGHRA and YSYEKL. The CDR3 has 16 residues. The V and J ends lost 1 base and 5 bases respectively, with 16 bases between them. CDR3 coding DNA: TGCGCCAGCAGCCAAGGTTGGGGGGCGCAGGGAGATACGCAGTATTTT. It yields the protein CASSQGWGAQGDTQYF.

The V and J genes are TRBV29-1 and TRBJ2-7; TRBD1 agrees at 9 bases. Unmatched junction bases numbered 11, after V lost 6 bases and J lost 5 bases. The CDR3 loop spans 14 amino acids. The germline CDR1 and CDR2 sequences are SQVTM and ANQGSEA. CDR3 protein: CSVGSGTGSHEQYF. CDR3 sequence (DNA): TGCAGCGTGGGGTCGGGGACAGGGTCCCACGAGCAGTACTTC.

This rearrangement joins TRBV3-1 to TRBJ2-4; D remains unclear. V gave up 5 bases and J gave up 13 bases, with 18 bases separating them. CDR1 and CDR2 (germline): LGHDT, YNNKEL (reference sequence). The CDR3 length is 13 residues. The CDR3 protein is CASSSSRASEQYF. CDR3 DNA: TGTGCCAGCAGCTCCAGCCGGGCATCGGAGCAGTACTTC.

With respect to this clonotype: Just one base apart from a much larger clone, this may be a read error. The chain uses TRBV20-1 and TRBJ2-7, with TRBD2 as a possible D gene (6 bases). This CDR3 region has 12 residues. The germline V gene has CDR1 DFQATT and CDR2 SNEGSKA (reference sequence). The CDR3 region is CSASGSSYGQYF. Written as DNA, the CDR3 is TGCAGTGCTAGCGGGAGCTCCTACGGGCAGTACTTC.

In this sample, this clonotype turned up a few times. The V gene is TRBV15, the J gene TRBJ2-7; unclear D gene. CDR1 LNHNV and CDR2 YYDKDF come from the germline V gene (reference sequence). The CDR3 consists of 12 residues. Trimming took 0 bases from V and 3 from J, leaving 3 bases between them. CDR3 coding DNA: TGTGCCACCAGCAGAGATCACTACGAGCAGTACTTC. Protein product: CATSRDHYEQYF.

The chain links TRBV5-1 to TRBJ2-3; D unresolved. CDR3 length: 14 amino acids. Trimming shortened V by 1 base and J by 3 bases, and 9 bases separated the two germline ends. CDR1 and CDR2 from the germline V gene are SGHRS and YFSETQ. The CDR3 spells CASSLWAETDTQYF. CDR3 nucleotide sequence: TGCGCCAGCAGCTTGTGGGCGGAGACAGATACGCAGTATTTT.

As to this clonotype: Compared with germline, one end of the junction differs, possibly owing to a read error. The V gene is TRBV15, the J gene TRBJ2-5; 10 nucleotides match TRBD2. From germline, CDR1 is LNHNV and CDR2 YYDKDF (reference sequence). The CDR3 loop spans 14 amino acids. The CDR3 spells CATNRAASGSKPYF. CDR3 in DNA: TGTGCCACCAACAGAGCGGCTAGCGGGAGCAAACCGTACTTC.

A few counts support this clonotype. The V and J genes are TRBV20-1 and TRBJ2-1; TRBD2 aligns across 10 bases. Per the germline V gene, CDR1 is DFQATT and CDR2 is SNEGSKA (reference sequence). The CDR3 covers 14 residues. Trimming took 2 bases from V and 7 from J; bases not matched to a gene: 5. The CDR3 bases are TGCAGTGCTAGAAATAGCGGGAGGCAGAATGAGCAGTTCTTC. It codes for CSARNSGRQNEQFF.

This chain connects TRBV27 to TRBJ2-4; D is perhaps TRBD2 (5 bases). The germline CDR1 and CDR2 sequences are MNHEY and SMNVEV (reference sequence). The CDR3 is made up of 14 amino acids. The ends were cut back, 2 bases at V and 13 bases at J, with 18 bases in the middle. The CDR3, as DNA: TGTGCCAGCAGTTTAGCGATATCGGAGGAAGAGCAGTACTTC. Its translation: CASSLAISEEEQYF.

In this sample, this clonotype turned up a few times. This chain joins TRBV6-6 and TRBJ2-1; D is uncertain. Per germline, CDR1 MNHNY and CDR2 SVGAGI (reference sequence). This CDR3 is 11 amino acids long. The ends were cut back, 11 bases at V and 6 bases at J, with 11 bases in the middle. The CDR3 sequence is CAAGGSNEQFF. CDR3 in DNA: TGTGCCGCCGGCGGATCCAATGAGCAGTTCTTC.

The J gene is TRBJ2-3, the V gene TRBV14, with no clear D. This CDR3 has 13 residues. Germline CDR1 SGHDN, CDR2 FVKESK. Trimming left V 2 bases short and J 5 bases short, with 8 bases between. The CDR3 sequence is CASSQTFGDTQYF. The CDR3 DNA sequence: TGTGCCAGCAGCCAAACGTTCGGAGATACGCAGTATTTT.

The V call is TRBV23-1, the J call TRBJ2-5, with no clear D. TRBV23-1 is flagged as an ORF with uncertain function. The CDR3 consists of 16 residues. V was cut by 3 bases and J by 0 bases, with 14 bases left in between. For the CDR3, the DNA is TGCGCCAGCAGTCAGTACTGGGTTGAAGACCAAGAGACCCAGTACTTC. Residues: CASSQYWVEDQETQYF.

This rearrangement joins TRBV4-1 to TRBJ2-7, with 11 bases identical to TRBD2. V was clipped by 0 bases and J by 6 bases; unmatched bases: 1. The length of the CDR3 is 14 residues. Germline CDR1 is MGHRA and CDR2 is YSYEKL. CDR3 protein: CASSQEGLAGEQYF. CDR3 DNA sequence: TGCGCCAGCAGCCAAGAAGGACTAGCGGGCGAGCAGTACTTC.

This chain joins TRBV4-2 and TRBJ2-6; D assignment may be TRBD1 or TRBD2 (5 bases each). CDR1 is LGHNA and CDR2 is YNFKEQ in the germline V gene. The CDR3 is 18 residues long. Trimming cost V 1 base and J 1 base, with 14 bases left between them. CDR3 amino acids: CASSQAGTSSSGANVLTF. The CDR3 DNA follows: TGTGCCAGCAGCCAAGCCGGGACGTCCAGTTCTGGGGCCAACGTCCTGACTTTC.

In its sample, this clonotype was seen once. V and J are TRBV7-2 and TRBJ2-5; the D gene is possibly TRBD2 (6 bases). This CDR3 comprises 16 residues. With 1 base removed from V and 5 bases from J, the gap between germline ends came to 17 bases. Germline loops: CDR1 SGHTA, CDR2 FQGNSA. CDR3 DNA sequence: TGTGCCAGCAGCTTAGTCTGCGGGACGTATGCGGAGACCCAGTACTTC. Its protein is CASSLVCGTYAETQYF.

This chain uses TRBV2 with TRBJ2-3; maybe TRBD1 (6 bases). The CDR3 is 15 residues long. Trimming took 0 bases from V and 3 from J, leaving 10 bases between them. Germline values: CDR1 SNHLY, CDR2 FYNNEI. The CDR3 protein is CASSEAYRVTDTQYF. CDR3 in DNA: TGTGCCAGCAGTGAAGCCTACAGGGTGACAGATACGCAGTATTTT.

This clonotype was counted a few times. V and J are TRBV3-1 and TRBJ2-1; tentative D call: TRBD2 (5 bases). CDR3 size: 13 residues. V lost 3 bases to trimming and J lost 9 bases, with 12 bases between them. Germline V gives CDR1 LGHDT, CDR2 YNNKEL (reference sequence). The chain's CDR3 is CASSHSRAGEQFF. CDR3 DNA sequence: TGTGCCAGCAGCCACTCAAGGGCGGGTGAGCAGTTCTTC.

This chain connects TRBV20-1 to TRBJ2-1; either TRBD1 or TRBD2 may fit D (5 bases each). CDR1 DFQATT and CDR2 SNEGSKA come from the germline V gene (reference sequence). V lost 0 bases and J 0 bases, leaving 12 bases between the germline ends. The CDR3 totals 16 residues. The CDR3, as DNA: TGCAGTGCTAGAGATTATGAGGGGAGCTCCTACAATGAGCAGTTCTTC. Translating it yields CSARDYEGSSYNEQFF.

This chain uses TRBV24-1 with TRBJ2-7; D unresolved. This CDR3 region has 12 residues. The germline CDR1 and CDR2 sequences are KGHDR and SFDVKD. Trimming removed 3 bases at V and 3 bases at J, with 5 bases between. Here the CDR3 DNA reads TGTGCCACCAGTGATACGGGCTACGAGCAGTACTTC. Translation: CATSDTGYEQYF.

A single count supports this clonotype. This sequence joins TRBV27 and TRBJ2-1; D possibly matches TRBD1 or TRBD2 (5 bases each). V was clipped by 3 bases and J by 0 bases, with 15 bases between them. The CDR3 covers 17 residues. Looked up from germline, CDR1 is MNHEY and CDR2 is SMNVEV (reference sequence). CDR3 sequence: CASSLPRRGLSYNEQFF. In nucleotides, the CDR3 is TGTGCCAGCAGTTTGCCCAGACGGGGCCTCTCCTACAATGAGCAGTTCTTC.

The V call is TRBV20-1, the J call TRBJ2-1; perhaps TRBD1 as D (6 bases). This CDR3 is built from 17 residues. Trimming cost V 6 bases and J 2 bases, with 23 bases left between them. Germline CDR1 DFQATT, CDR2 SNEGSKA (reference sequence). The CDR3 nucleotides read TGCAGTGCCCAGGCGTCGACGGGACAACTGACCTACAATGAGCAGTTCTTC. This sequence encodes CSAQASTGQLTYNEQFF.

The chain recombines TRBV4-2 with TRBJ2-7, with D tentatively TRBD2 (5 bases). V gave up 0 bases and J gave up 1 base, with 10 bases separating them. The CDR3 is 15 amino acids. The germline V gene has CDR1 LGHNA and CDR2 YNFKEQ. CDR3 region: CASSQEGSRSYEQYF. DNA of the CDR3: TGTGCCAGCAGCCAAGAAGGGAGTAGGTCCTACGAGCAGTACTTC.

In this sample, this clonotype turned up many times. The chain joins TRBV7-2 to TRBJ2-5; D gene unclear. With 3 bases removed from V and 2 bases from J, the gap between germline ends came to 10 bases. CDR3 length: 14 amino acids. Germline assignment: CDR1 SGHTA and CDR2 FQGNSA. The CDR3 sequence: CASSLDTVQETQYF. As DNA, the CDR3 is TGTGCCAGCAGCTTGGATACAGTTCAAGAGACCCAGTACTTC.